A single sample is the source of the 13 T cell receptor beta chains below, sequenced in a study of T cell repertoires in cytomegalovirus infection. The antigens for these receptors are not known. TCRdb called the reads again in MiXCR, with one record for every CDR3 protein. The sample includes about 920,000 distinct CDR3 sequences, approximately 32% of them seen just once. The material sequenced was cultured CD8+ T cells from PBMCs, taken from culture after CMV antigen stimulation. The receptors stem from a human donor in good health (CMV status not recorded). Some clones in this sample may be carry-over from other donors' samples.

This clonotype was seen more than once but under ten times. The chain is built from TRBV6-1 and TRBJ2-2, with unresolved D. There are 12 residues in the CDR3. The germline gives CDR1 MNHNS, CDR2 SASEGT. Trimming removed 4 bases from V and 8 bases from J, with 8 bases in between. As DNA, the CDR3 is TGTGCCAGCAGTGCCACTTTGGGGGAGCTGTTTTTT. Protein: CASSATLGELFF.

The chain uses TRBV7-9 and TRBJ1-2; 9 bases are a match to TRBD1. Germline trimming cut 6 bases from V and 3 bases from J; bases unmatched to any gene: 14. Looked up from germline, CDR1 is SEHNR and CDR2 is FQNEAQ (reference sequence). The CDR3 consists of 17 residues. CDR3 nucleotide sequence: TGTGCCAGCAGTCCACCGGGACAGGGTAGTTTTGACTATGGCTACACCTTC. As protein: CASSPPGQGSFDYGYTF.

This clonotype was seen only a few times. This chain links TRBV15 with TRBJ2-2; TRBD2 matches at 8 bases. The V gene end was trimmed by 0 bases and the J gene end by 8 bases; junction bases not matched to a gene: 8. The CDR3 covers 16 residues. Germline lookup yields CDR1 LNHNV and CDR2 YYDKDF (reference sequence). This CDR3 reads CATSREGTRGWGELFF. The DNA of the CDR3 is TGTGCCACCAGCAGAGAAGGGACTAGAGGTTGGGGGGAGCTGTTTTTT.

Only a few counts were recorded for this clonotype. The gene calls are TRBV15 and TRBJ2-7; 12 bases map to TRBD1. Germline trimming cut 4 bases from V and 0 bases from J; bases unmatched to any gene: 4. The CDR3 runs 16 residues. CDR1 is LNHNV, CDR2 YYDKDF, per germline (reference sequence). The CDR3 coding sequence is TGTGCCACCAGCACCTTGGGACAGGGGGCCTCCTACGAGCAGTACTTC. This codes for CATSTLGQGASYEQYF.

The V gene is TRBV19, the J gene TRBJ1-6; maybe TRBD1 (6 bases). The V end was cut by 7 bases, the J end by 0 bases, with 16 bases between. The CDR3 has 17 amino acids. CDR1 is LNHDA, CDR2 SQIVND, per germline (reference sequence). The CDR3 bases are TGTGCCAGTAAAACTCTGGACAGCCTCTCCTATAATTCACCCCTCCACTTT. Its translation: CASKTLDSLSYNSPLHF.

The chain couples TRBV14 to TRBJ2-5; 7 positions agree with TRBD2. After removal of 4 bases from V and 5 bases from J, the junction contained 10 bases not matched to a gene. Germline V gives CDR1 SGHDN, CDR2 FVKESK. The CDR3 is 15 amino acids. This CDR3 reads CASSPPGGDGETQYF. The CDR3 nucleotides are TGTGCCAGCAGCCCTCCTGGGGGGGACGGGGAGACCCAGTACTTC.

The chain carries TRBV2 and TRBJ2-1; 10 bases are a match to TRBD2. From germline, CDR1 is SNHLY and CDR2 FYNNEI. The CDR3 sequence is 12 residues long. After removal of 5 bases from V and 9 bases from J, the junction contained 1 base not matched to a gene. CDR3 nucleotides: TGTGCCAGCAGTACTAGCGGGGCTGAGCAGTTCTTC. Translating gives CASSTSGAEQFF.

The genes are TRBV6-2 or TRBV6-3 and TRBJ2-1; D possibly corresponds to TRBD1 (5 bases). Germline V gives CDR1 MNHEY, CDR2 SVGEGT. The CDR3 is made up of 16 amino acids. V was shortened by 6 bases and J by 4 bases, with 19 bases between the two germline ends. The CDR3 coding sequence is TGTGCCAGCAGCTCCCCAGGTGGGGCCCTTTACAATGAGCAGTTCTTC. Protein product: CASSSPGGALYNEQFF.

The CDR3 region has the DNA TGTGCCAGCAATCCGGACAGGGGGCTAGGGGTTTATGGCTACACCTTC. This sequence encodes CASNPDRGLGVYGYTF. The genes are TRBV27 and TRBJ1-2; 11 bases fit TRBD1. V shed 7 bases, J shed 5 bases, and the junction held 12 bases outside the gene matches. Germline values: CDR1 MNHEY, CDR2 SMNVEV (reference sequence). The CDR3 contains 16 residues.

This clonotype was seen at least ten times. The V gene is TRBV10-3, the J gene TRBJ1-2, with 8 nucleotides matching TRBD1. Germline CDR1 and CDR2: ENHRY and SYGVKD. V lost 8 bases and J lost 3; bases outside the gene matches: 11. CDR3 length: 15 residues. The CDR3 coding sequence is TGTGCCATCTTTCAAGAGACAGGGGACTACTATGGCTACACCTTC. Protein sequence: CAIFQETGDYYGYTF.

V gene TRBV15 combines with J gene TRBJ2-7; D is possibly TRBD2 (5 bases). Germline CDR1 LNHNV, CDR2 YYDKDF (reference sequence). The CDR3 loop spans 15 amino acids. Trimming cost V 4 bases and J 2 bases, with 15 bases left between them. The DNA for the CDR3 is TGTGCCACCAGCATTGCAGAGGACTCGACCTACGAGCAGTACTTC. It is translated as CATSIAEDSTYEQYF.

In the case of this clonotype: It is likely a read error, because the conserved phenylalanine at the end of the CDR3 is missing. The chain carries TRBV6-6 and TRBJ2-5; D is uncertain. Trimming pared 6 bases from V and 5 bases from J, leaving 10 bases between. CDR1 is MNHNY and CDR2 is SVGAGI in the germline V gene (reference sequence). The CDR3 is 12 amino acids. In nucleotides, the CDR3 is TGTGCCAGCAGGCCCCTAAGGGAGACCCAGTACTCC. It yields the protein CASRPLRETQYS.

A few counts support this clonotype. The CDR3 DNA reads as TGTGCCAGCAGTTTCGATCGTCTAGACAGGGGGAATGGCTACACCTTC. This gives the protein CASSFDRLDRGNGYTF. This chain connects TRBV12-3 or TRBV12-4 to TRBJ1-2, with 9 bases matching TRBD1. V was pared by 3 bases and J by 6 bases, with 11 bases of the junction left unmatched. This CDR3 spans 16 amino acids.